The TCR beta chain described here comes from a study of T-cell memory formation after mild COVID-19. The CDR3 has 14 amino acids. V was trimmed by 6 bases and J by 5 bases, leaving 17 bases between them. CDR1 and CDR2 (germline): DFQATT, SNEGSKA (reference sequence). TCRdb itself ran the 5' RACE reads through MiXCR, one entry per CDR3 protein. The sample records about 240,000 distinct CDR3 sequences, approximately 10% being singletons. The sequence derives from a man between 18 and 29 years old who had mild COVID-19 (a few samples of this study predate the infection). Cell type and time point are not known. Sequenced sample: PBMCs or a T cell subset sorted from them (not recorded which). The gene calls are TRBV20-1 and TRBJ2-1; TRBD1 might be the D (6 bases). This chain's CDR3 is CSAPQGIKDNEQFF. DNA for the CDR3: TGCAGTGCACCACAGGGAATTAAAGACAATGAGCAGTTCTTC.